One sample yielded the 10 T cell receptor beta chains listed below, sequenced in a study of CD8 T cells in Susac syndrome. A quantity of about 0.45 to 1 ug RNA underwent reverse transcription using random hexamers. MiXCR, applied by TCRdb to the immunoSEQ multiplex PCR reads, yields one record per CDR3 protein. Of 250,000 to 350,000 distinct CDR3 sequences listed, 92% are singletons. The sequenced material came from CD4+ T cells from PBMCs. Receptors originate from a human donor with multiple sclerosis.

The chain recombines TRBV12-3 or TRBV12-4 with TRBJ2-7; D unclear. V was trimmed by 5 bases and J by 3 bases, leaving 5 bases between them. CDR3 size: 11 residues. The CDR3 nucleotides read TGTGCCAGCAGTGCTATCTACGAGCAGTACTTC. Translating gives CASSAIYEQYF.

The chain is built from TRBV9 and TRBJ1-5; 9 nucleotides match TRBD1. The V gene's germline CDR1 is SGDLS and CDR2 YYNGEE. This CDR3 comprises 19 residues. The V and J ends lost 1 base and 2 bases, in that order; junction bases with no gene match: 13. The CDR3 protein is CASSVTPRDRGICNQPQHF. The CDR3 coding sequence is TGTGCCAGCAGCGTAACCCCCCGAGACAGGGGGATATGCAATCAGCCCCAGCATTTT. The full variable domain, completed using reference TRBV9 and TRBJ1-5, is DSGVTQTPKHLITATGQRVTLRCSPRSGDLSVYWYQQSLDQGLQFLIQYYNGEERAKGNILERFSAQQFPDLHSELNLSSLELGDSALYFCASSVTPRDRGICNQPQHFGDGTRLSIL.

In its sample, this clonotype was seen once. V and J are TRBV30 and TRBJ1-6; D perhaps matches TRBD1 (5 bases). Trimming removed 3 bases from V and 5 bases from J, with 14 bases in between. Germline loops: CDR1 GTSNPN, CDR2 SVGIG (reference sequence). This CDR3 has 15 residues. In nucleotides, the CDR3 is TGTGCCTGGAGGGCGGCACTCAGGGATAATTCACCCCTCCACTTT. It is translated as CAWRAALRDNSPLHF.

The rearrangement links TRBV9 to TRBJ2-3; weak D call: TRBD2 (6 bases). Germline V gene data show CDR1 as SGDLS and CDR2 as YYNGEE. Between the trimmed V and J ends, which lost 3 bases and 0 bases, there was a span of 17 bases. The CDR3 loop spans 17 amino acids. The CDR3: CASSGRVASGSTDTQYF. CDR3 nucleotide sequence: TGTGCCAGCAGCGGGAGGGTTGCGAGCGGTAGCACAGATACGCAGTATTTT.

The CDR3 loop reads CASSSTRGAQGYTF. DNA for the CDR3: TGTGCCAGCTCCTCCACGCGGGGGGCGCAAGGCTACACCTTC. The chain is built from TRBV2 and TRBJ1-2; a weak D match, TRBD1 (6 bases). The CDR3 runs to 14 residues. Trimming took 8 bases from V and 8 from J, leaving 21 bases between them. Germline CDR1 reads SNHLY; CDR2 reads FYNNEI.

This sequence joins TRBV19 and TRBJ1-2, with 10 bases matching TRBD1. Germline-derived CDR1 and CDR2 are LNHDA and SQIVND (reference sequence). This CDR3 comprises 16 residues. Trimming removed 3 bases from V and 5 bases from J; junction bases left unmatched: 9. CDR3 in DNA: TGTGCCAGTAGTATCCCCGGACAGGGGGGGTTATATGGCTACACCTTC. Amino acid sequence: CASSIPGQGGLYGYTF.

V usage is TRBV5-1 and J usage is TRBJ2-3; D gene uncertain. V shed 0 bases and J shed 5 bases, with 10 bases lying between them. Germline CDR1 is SGHRS and CDR2 is YFSETQ. The CDR3 is 14 amino acids. The CDR3 nucleotides read TGCGCCAGCAGCTTGGACGTCTCAAGAGATACGCAGTATTTT. It specifies CASSLDVSRDTQYF.

V is TRBV28 and J is TRBJ2-3; 7 bases match TRBD2. V was clipped by 6 bases and J by 5 bases; unmatched bases: 11. Germline values: CDR1 MDHEN, CDR2 SYDVKM. The CDR3 has 15 residues. The CDR3 reads CASRPGRAAIDTQYF. In DNA form, the CDR3 reads TGTGCCAGCAGACCTGGGAGGGCCGCGATAGATACGCAGTATTTT.

The genes are TRBV6-2 or TRBV6-3 and TRBJ1-1, with D possibly TRBD1 on 5 matching bases. The CDR3 runs 15 residues. The V gene's germline CDR1 is MNHEY and CDR2 SVGEGT. Trimming shortened V by 7 bases and J by 0 bases, and 15 bases separated the two germline ends. The CDR3 protein is CASTAGPQMNTEAFF. The CDR3 coding sequence is TGTGCCAGCACCGCGGGGCCCCAAATGAACACTGAAGCTTTCTTT.

The chain links TRBV5-1 to TRBJ2-1; D is perhaps TRBD1 (6 bases). This CDR3 spans 13 amino acids. Germline loops: CDR1 SGHRS, CDR2 YFSETQ. V gave up 5 bases and J gave up 8 bases, with 14 bases separating them. The CDR3 DNA reads as TGCGCCAGCAGACAGGGTGACTATGATGAGCAGTTCTTC. Translated, it gives CASRQGDYDEQFF.